This entry concerns a single T cell receptor beta chain. Clinical history as reported by participants underpinned cohort assignment. The CDR3 has 13 residues. Germline CDR1 and CDR2: SGHAT and FQNNGV. V was clipped by 4 bases and J by 6 bases, with 10 bases between them. This specimen comes from a study of blood T cell repertoires in COVID-19. Study-level background: Samples of COVID-19 (acute and convalescent) were obtained from the United States, Italy and Spain.

Original data processing: Nucleated cell number was recorded as an estimate derived from reference gene primer amplification. Using immunoSEQ multiplex PCR, the repertoire was profiled, and TCRdb retains in-frame clones only, with some absent. The DNA gave D and trimming, while V, J and clone size come from that table. Of approximately 300,000 clones in the sample, 90% are singletons; the top ten hold 3.9%. This chain uses TRBV11-2 with TRBJ1-5; D might be TRBD1 (5 bases). Source material: PBMCs or T cells enriched from blood (not recorded which). The TCR originated in a woman in her thirties who had been exposed to COVID-19. CDR3 loop: CASSWGGSQPQHF. CDR3 DNA: TGTGCCAGCAGCTGGGGGGGGAGTCAGCCCCAGCATTTT.